This TCR beta chain was retrieved from a study of CXCR3-negative and CXCR3-positive naive CD8 T cells. On the study more broadly: Cumulative TRB read yield was 130 million to 150 million, averaging about 1.5 +/- 0.3 million per library.

This CDR3 spans 14 amino acids. Germline V gives CDR1 MNHNY, CDR2 SVGAGI (reference sequence). Worth noting for this clonotype: Antigen specificity is unknown.

Notes on the study in general: TRBV-TRBJ usage was alike in naive CXCR3-negative and CXCR3-positive cells but differed in memory cells. Naive subsets did not differ in surface CD5, and the authors estimated TCR strength using properties of the TRB CDR3. Diversity in memory CD8+ cells fell much lower than the comparably high levels seen in both naive subsets. For CXCR3-positive naive cells, TRB CDR3s were more hydrophobic than those of CXCR3-negative naive cells.

Preparation of TRB cDNA libraries relied on 5' RACE carrying UMI labels. TCRdb reprocessed the 5' RACE reads, keeping one entry per CDR3 protein, no DNA. The table lists just under 65,000 distinct CDR3 sequences. Sequencing used naive CXCR3+ CD8+ T cells from blood. Subset meaning: CD45RO-CCR7+CD27+CD95- naive CD8+ T cells expressing CXCR3 (TNR3+). This receptor was identified in a human donor in good health. Some clones in this sample may be carry-over from other donors' samples. The chain carries TRBV6-6 and TRBJ1-1. The CDR3 is CASSYITPNTEAFF.